Below are 27 T cell receptor beta chains sequenced from a single sample in a study of PD-1 blockade in classical Hodgkin lymphoma. Clones were read by immunoSEQ multiplex PCR, and TCRdb kept only the in-frame ones, dropping some. The sample includes about 64,000 clones, about 92% of them seen just once. The time point is: cycle 4 day 1 (C4D1), after around six weeks of nivolumab. Relapses following autologous stem cell transplantation were seen in all patients, with brentuximab vedotin exposure varying. The source was peripheral blood mononuclear cells (PBMCs), collected before the fourth cycle of nivolumab. The receptor source for this set is a human donor with classical Hodgkin lymphoma.

Only one count was recorded for this clone. The chain recombines TRBV5-1 with TRBJ2-7; possibly TRBD1 or TRBD2 for D (6 bases each). There are 13 residues in the CDR3. V lost 4 bases to trimming and J lost 6 bases, with 14 bases between them. CDR1 SGHRS and CDR2 YFSETQ come from the germline V gene. The chain's CDR3 is CASSVDRRGEQYF. The CDR3 nucleotides read TGCGCCAGCAGCGTTGACAGGAGGGGCGAGCAGTACTTC.

This clone was found once. J is TRBJ1-5 and V is TRBV28; D is uncertain. The CDR3 loop spans 15 amino acids. V was trimmed by 3 bases and J by 0 bases, leaving 9 bases between them. Germline V gene sequence: CDR1 MDHEN, CDR2 SYDVKM. The DNA of the CDR3 is TGTGCCAGCAGTTTCGGAGGGATTAGCAATCAGCCCCAGCATTTT. Translation: CASSFGGISNQPQHF.

The chain employs TRBV28 and TRBJ2-7; 9 bases align to TRBD1. This CDR3 is 20 amino acids long. The germline CDR1 and CDR2 sequences are MDHEN and SYDVKM. V gave up 3 bases and J gave up 0 bases; unmatched junction bases: 18. CDR3 sequence (DNA): TGTGCCAGCAGTTTCCTTGGGACAGGGTCGAGCTATGGGAGCTCCTACGAGCAGTACTTC. Translating it yields CASSFLGTGSSYGSSYEQYF.

The CDR3 nucleotides are TGTGCCAGTAGTGTTTTACGGGGGGCAATCACAGATACGCAGTATTTT. As protein: CASSVLRGAITDTQYF. The chain combines TRBV19 with TRBJ2-3, with TRBD2 as a possible D gene (7 bases). Germline V gene sequence: CDR1 LNHDA, CDR2 SQIVND (reference sequence). The germline V and J ends were trimmed by 5 bases and 2 bases, with 17 bases remaining between them. The CDR3 spans 16 residues.

The chain joins TRBV6-5 to TRBJ1-2, with unresolved D. The CDR3 covers 14 residues. V was clipped by 7 bases and J by 0 bases, with 12 bases between them. Looked up from germline, CDR1 is MNHEY and CDR2 is SVGAGI. The CDR3 DNA reads as TGTGCCAGCACCCCCCTGTGGTCTAACTATGGCTACACCTTC. Its protein product is CASTPLWSNYGYTF.

The genes are TRBV9 and TRBJ1-1, with D maybe TRBD1 (5 bases). V lost 4 bases to trimming and J lost 1 base, with 17 bases between them. The CDR3 sequence is 16 residues long. From germline, CDR1 is SGDLS and CDR2 YYNGEE. Here the CDR3 reads CASSSGTRSGNTEAFF. Here the CDR3 DNA reads TGTGCCAGCAGCTCCGGGACCCGCAGTGGGAACACTGAAGCTTTCTTT.

DNA for the CDR3: TGCAGCGTTGTTGATGGGACATCGGGAAGTGGGGCTTTCTTT. Its protein is CSVVDGTSGSGAFF. The chain recombines TRBV29-1 with TRBJ1-1; tentatively, D is TRBD1 (6 bases). V was pared by 4 bases and J by 11 bases, with 23 bases between. Germline V gives CDR1 SQVTM, CDR2 ANQGSEA. The CDR3 contains 14 residues.

The chain uses TRBV28 and TRBJ2-7; D not resolved. CDR3 length: 16 residues. Germline lookup yields CDR1 MDHEN and CDR2 SYDVKM. With 6 bases removed from V and 5 bases from J, the gap between germline ends came to 23 bases. The CDR3 loop reads CASRGRLTKLRNEQYF. For the CDR3, the DNA is TGTGCCAGCAGAGGCCGACTGACCAAACTCCGAAACGAGCAGTACTTC.

The chain is built from TRBV28 and TRBJ2-5, with 13 nucleotides matching TRBD2. Germline-derived CDR1 and CDR2 are MDHEN and SYDVKM. CDR3 length: 15 amino acids. V shed 4 bases, J shed 5 bases, and the junction held 4 bases outside the gene matches. CDR3 coding DNA: TGTGCCAGCAGTTCCCGGACTAGCGGGAGTGAGACCCAGTACTTC. Translation gives CASSSRTSGSETQYF.

The chain is built from TRBV7-6 and TRBJ2-5; D is uncertain. The CDR3 contains 12 residues. Germline CDR1 and CDR2: SGHVS and FNYEAQ. V lost 2 bases and J 5 bases, leaving 6 bases between the germline ends. CDR3 bases: TGTGCCAGCAGCTTATTGGGGGAGACCCAGTACTTC. Translation gives CASSLLGETQYF.

The chain links TRBV9 to TRBJ2-1; 12 nucleotides agree with TRBD2. The CDR3 is 17 residues long. The V segment lost 3 bases and the J segment 6 bases; nucleotides outside the gene matches: 10. Germline CDR1 and CDR2: SGDLS and YYNGEE. The CDR3 here is CASSADPGLAGFNEQFF. The CDR3 DNA follows: TGTGCCAGCAGCGCAGACCCCGGACTAGCGGGATTCAATGAGCAGTTCTTC. Using reference TRBV9 and TRBJ2-1 for the parts outside the CDR3, the full variable domain is DSGVTQTPKHLITATGQRVTLRCSPRSGDLSVYWYQQSLDQGLQFLIQYYNGEERAKGNILERFSAQQFPDLHSELNLSSLELGDSALYFCASSADPGLAGFNEQFFGPGTRLTVL.

This sequence joins TRBV19 and TRBJ1-6, with 9 bases fitting TRBD1. From germline, CDR1 is LNHDA and CDR2 SQIVND (reference sequence). The CDR3 consists of 15 residues. J was trimmed by 8 bases and V by 7 bases; bases with no gene match: 9. The CDR3 DNA reads as TGTGCCAGTAATCGGGGACAGGGTTTTTATTCACCCCTCCACTTT. It specifies CASNRGQGFYSPLHF. Using reference TRBV19 and TRBJ1-6 for the parts outside the CDR3, the full variable domain is DGGITQSPKYLFRKEGQNVTLSCEQNLNHDAMYWYRQDPGQGLRLIYYSQIVNDFQKGDIAEGYSVSREKKESFPLTVTSAQKNPTAFYLCASNRGQGFYSPLHFGNGTRLTVT.

This chain joins TRBV10-3 and TRBJ2-7; TRBD2 agrees at 14 bases. Germline CDR1 ENHRY, CDR2 SYGVKD. The CDR3 is 15 amino acids. The ends lost 6 bases at V and 1 base at J; junction bases unmatched: 2. The DNA of the CDR3 is TGTGCCATCAGCAGGACTAGCGGGAGGTCCTACGAGCAGTACTTC. As protein: CAISRTSGRSYEQYF.

The chain recombines TRBV27 with TRBJ2-1; the match to TRBD2 covers 13 bases. This CDR3 has 15 amino acids. CDR1 and CDR2 from the germline V gene are MNHEY and SMNVEV (reference sequence). The trim removed 5 bases at V and 6 bases at J, leaving 4 bases unmatched. As DNA, the CDR3 is TGTGCCAGCAGTCCCTGGACTAGCGGGAGCAATGAGCAGTTCTTC. Translated, it gives CASSPWTSGSNEQFF.

V and J are TRBV11-1 and TRBJ2-1; no clear D gene. CDR1 is SGHAT and CDR2 is FQDESV in the germline V gene (reference sequence). Trimming removed 1 base from V and 10 bases from J, with 11 bases in between. The CDR3 length is 13 residues. The CDR3 spells CASSLGAVKEQFF. In nucleotides, the CDR3 is TGTGCCAGCAGCTTAGGGGCAGTCAAAGAGCAGTTCTTC.

CDR3 in amino acids: CASSIGGLAGIYEQYF. For the CDR3, the DNA is TGTGCCAGTAGTATAGGTGGACTAGCGGGAATCTACGAGCAGTACTTC. The chain couples TRBV19 to TRBJ2-7; 12 nucleotides match TRBD2. The CDR3 is 16 residues long. Germline V gene sequence: CDR1 LNHDA, CDR2 SQIVND (reference sequence). V lost 1 base, J lost 3 bases, and 4 bases stayed unmatched.

The CDR3 DNA is TGTGCCAGCTCAGCGACAGGGTCCTACGAGCAGTACTTC. Translated: CASSATGSYEQYF. This rearrangement joins TRBV18 to TRBJ2-7, with TRBD1 identical over 7 bases. The CDR3 is 13 amino acids. J was trimmed by 1 base and V by 5 bases; bases with no gene match: 2. CDR1 and CDR2 from the germline V gene are KGHSH and LQKENI. Drawing the rest from reference TRBV18 and TRBJ2-7, the complete variable domain is NAGVMQNPRHLVRRRGQEARLRCSPMKGHSHVYWYRQLPEEGLKFMVYLQKENIIDESGMPKERFSAEFPKEGPSILRIQQVVRGDSAAYFCASSATGSYEQYFGPGTRLTVT.

V usage is TRBV5-6 and J usage is TRBJ2-1; unclear D gene. CDR1 and CDR2 from the germline V gene are SGHDT and YYEEEE. V shed 1 base and J shed 7 bases, with 3 bases lying between them. The CDR3 spans 11 residues. The CDR3 DNA is TGTGCCAGCAGCTTGATGAATGAGCAGTTCTTC. It yields the protein CASSLMNEQFF.

The V call is TRBV4-1, the J call TRBJ2-7; the D gene is possibly TRBD1 (5 bases). Germline V gene sequence: CDR1 MGHRA, CDR2 YSYEKL. The CDR3 length is 16 residues. V lost 0 bases and J 3 bases, leaving 15 bases between the germline ends. This CDR3 reads CASSQDDSGLGYEQYF. The CDR3 coding sequence is TGCGCCAGCAGCCAAGATGATTCAGGGCTCGGCTACGAGCAGTACTTC.

The chain combines TRBV6-5 with TRBJ2-2, with D possibly matching TRBD1 (7 bases). Trimming left V 5 bases short and J 5 bases short, with 15 bases between. There are 15 residues in the CDR3. The germline CDR1 and CDR2 sequences are MNHEY and SVGAGI. Here the CDR3 DNA reads TGTGCCAGCAGTGGGGCAGGGGGAGGTACCGGGGAGCTGTTTTTT. This codes for CASSGAGGGTGELFF.

The V and J genes are TRBV10-3 and TRBJ2-2; D gene uncertain. With 7 bases removed from V and 3 bases from J, the gap between germline ends came to 9 bases. Germline V gene sequence: CDR1 ENHRY, CDR2 SYGVKD. This CDR3 contains 13 residues. CDR3 sequence reads: CAIIHSHTGELFF. The CDR3 DNA follows: TGTGCCATCATCCACAGTCACACCGGGGAGCTGTTTTTT.

This clone was detected a few times. The CDR3 is CASSLSATNEKLFF. CDR3 bases: TGTGCCAGCAGCTTATCCGCAACTAATGAAAAACTGTTTTTT. The chain is built from TRBV7-9 and TRBJ1-4; D is uncertain. CDR1 and CDR2 (germline): SEHNR, FQNEAQ (reference sequence). The V and J ends lost 2 bases and 0 bases respectively, with 4 bases between them. The CDR3 is made up of 14 amino acids.

J is TRBJ2-1 and V is TRBV7-6, with 9 positions matching TRBD1. V shed 1 base, J shed 2 bases, and the junction held 0 bases outside the gene matches. CDR1 SGHVS and CDR2 FNYEAQ come from the germline V gene. CDR3 length: 15 amino acids. CDR3 in amino acids: CASSLGQGAYNEQFF. CDR3 in DNA: TGTGCCAGCAGCTTAGGACAGGGGGCCTACAATGAGCAGTTCTTC.

The gene calls are TRBV5-1 and TRBJ2-2; 10 nucleotides match TRBD2. The CDR3 sequence is 15 residues long. CDR1 is SGHRS, CDR2 YFSETQ, per germline. V lost 1 base and J lost 5; bases outside the gene matches: 2. The CDR3 loop reads CASSLTSGMTGELFF. The CDR3 DNA is TGCGCCAGCAGCTTGACTAGCGGGATGACCGGGGAGCTGTTTTTT.

This clone was seen a handful of times. The gene calls are TRBV18 and TRBJ2-7; 9 bases fit TRBD1. CDR1 KGHSH and CDR2 LQKENI come from the germline V gene. With V trimmed by 6 bases and J by 3 bases, 6 bases remained unmatched. The CDR3 has 14 amino acids. DNA for the CDR3: TGTGCCAGCTCCTTGACGGGACAGGGCTACGAGCAGTACTTC. Protein sequence: CASSLTGQGYEQYF.

This clone showed up just a few times. The chain recombines TRBV21-1 with TRBJ1-2. TRBV21-1 is a recognized pseudogene. The CDR3 length is 12 residues. CDR3 sequence reads: CASTSDCYGYTF. The CDR3 nucleotides read TGTGCCAGCACATCAGACTGCTATGGCTACACCTTC.

The V call is TRBV2, the J call TRBJ2-3, with 13 bases fitting TRBD2. This CDR3 spans 16 amino acids. Germline assignment: CDR1 SNHLY and CDR2 FYNNEI. The trim removed 7 bases at V and 4 bases at J, leaving 8 bases unmatched. CDR3 nucleotides: TGTGCCAGCATGGGACTAGCGGGGACCCTGGCAGATACGCAGTATTTT. Residues: CASMGLAGTLADTQYF.